These T cell receptor beta chains were read from a single sample in a study of blood T cell repertoires in COVID-19. Here immunoSEQ multiplex PCR was the method, and the copy in TCRdb shows in-frame clones only, minus some. The sample records 150,000 or so clones, roughly 69% being singletons. Source material: peripheral blood. The receptors here all came from a woman in her seventies with acute or convalescent COVID-19. CDR3s include the opening cysteine and the closing phenylalanine or tryptophan. D genes are given only for firm matches. Some rows have no size entry. The others give once, few or many, or a class for an expanded clone.

CDR3 DNA | CDR3 protein | clone size | J gene | V gene | D gene | CDR3 length
TGTGCCAGCAGGGGAGGGCCCGAAACCGGGGAGCTGTTTTTT | CASRGGPETGELFF | NA | TRBJ2-2 | TRBV6-5 | TRBD2 | 14
TGTGCCAGCAGTCGGACAGGGGGCGCCTATGGCTACACCTTC | CASSRTGGAYGYTF | few | TRBJ1-2 | TRBV2 | TRBD1 | 14
TGTGCCAGCAGCGGCGAGACCCAGTACTTC | CASSGETQYF | NA | TRBJ2-5 | TRBV3-1/TRBV3-2 | NA | 10
TGTGCCAGCTCACTAGGGGGGGGAGGCACTGAAGCTTTCTTT | CASSLGGGGTEAFF | NA | TRBJ1-1 | TRBV18 | NA | 14
TGCGCCAGCAGCTTGGCTAGCGGGGGCCAAGAGACCCAGTACTTC | CASSLASGGQETQYF | NA | TRBJ2-5 | TRBV5-1 | TRBD2 | 15
TGTGCCAGCAGCTTATCGGGGAGCCTCGAGCAGTTCTTC | CASSLSGSLEQFF | NA | TRBJ2-1 | TRBV11-1 | NA | 13
TGTGCCAGCAGTTCAGGGGGTGAAGCTTTCTTT | CASSSGGEAFF | NA | TRBJ1-1 | TRBV27 | TRBD1 | 11
TGTGCCAGCGTCCCGGGACAGGGGCCGGCGCACACCGGGGAGCTGTTTTTT | CASVPGQGPAHTGELFF | NA | TRBJ2-2 | TRBV5-8 | TRBD1 | 17
TGTGCCAGCTTCCAGCGGGGCTCGAACAATGAGCAGTTCTTC | CASFQRGSNNEQFF | NA | TRBJ2-1 | TRBV28 | TRBD2 | 14
TGTGCCAGCAGCGTAGACAGCGGGAGGGCCTGGAATGAGCAGTTCTTC | CASSVDSGRAWNEQFF | NA | TRBJ2-1 | TRBV9 | TRBD2 | 16
TGTGCCAGCAGGAAACAGGGGGCGAATTCACCCCTCCACTTT | CASRKQGANSPLHF | NA | TRBJ1-6 | TRBV6-5 | TRBD1 | 14
TGTGCCAGCAGCCAAGATTTCACCGGGGCCTACAATGAGCAGTTCTTC | CASSQDFTGAYNEQFF | NA | TRBJ2-1 | TRBV14 | NA | 16
TGTGCCAGCAGTGAAGCGCTTCGGGAAAAACTGTTTTTT | CASSEALREKLFF | NA | TRBJ1-4 | TRBV2 | NA | 13
TGTGCCAGCAGCCTCGGCGGAAATACGCAGTATTTT | CASSLGGNTQYF | NA | TRBJ2-3 | TRBV11-2 | NA | 12
TGTGCCAGCAGTTTAAGCAGGGGCGGCTATGGCTACACCTTC | CASSLSRGGYGYTF | NA | TRBJ1-2 | TRBV28 | NA | 14
TGTGCCAGCAGCTTGAGACAGGGGAGGACCGGGGAGCTGTTTTTT | CASSLRQGRTGELFF | NA | TRBJ2-2 | TRBV5-6 | TRBD1 | 15
TGTGCACGTCGCTTCGCGGGGCGGGGACTCGCGGGGGGGCATTCACGCCGCAATGAGCAGTTCTTC | CARRFAGRGLAGGHSRRNEQFF | NA | TRBJ2-1 | TRBV12-2 | NA | 22
TGTGCCACCAGTGATTGGGGGACAGGGAGGACCGGGGAGCTGTTTTTT | CATSDWGTGRTGELFF | NA | TRBJ2-2 | TRBV24-1 | TRBD1 | 16
TGTGCCAGCACCTTGTTTACCGGGACTAGCGGGGGGGACACCGGGGAGCTGTTTTTT | CASTLFTGTSGGDTGELFF | NA | TRBJ2-2 | TRBV7-8 | TRBD2 | 19
TGTGCCAGCAGTCCGCAGGGTTTAGTCGAGCAGTACTTC | CASSPQGLVEQYF | NA | TRBJ2-7 | TRBV12-3/TRBV12-4 | NA | 13
TGCAGTGCTAGTCTAGCCCATAAAACCGGGGAGCTGTTTTTT | CSASLAHKTGELFF | NA | TRBJ2-2 | TRBV20-1 | NA | 14
TGTGCAAGTCGACAACACCGGGACAGGGGCTACGAGCAGTACTTC | CASRQHRDRGYEQYF | NA | TRBJ2-7 | TRBV12-2 | NA | 15
TGTGCCAGCAGCCAAGGGACTAGCGGGAGTCTGAGGTACAATGAGCAGTTCTTC | CASSQGTSGSLRYNEQFF | NA | TRBJ2-1 | TRBV3-1/TRBV3-2 | TRBD2 | 18
TGTGCCAGCAGTTACTCTGGGCCAATCTATTACAATGAGCAGTTCTTC | CASSYSGPIYYNEQFF | NA | TRBJ2-1 | TRBV6-2/TRBV6-3 | NA | 16
TGTGCCAGCAGCTTAGTTTCAGGGACCCAGTACTTC | CASSLVSGTQYF | once | TRBJ2-5 | TRBV11-3 | NA | 12
TGTGCCAGCAGCCATGGGCAGGGGACTAGCGGGATCAATGAGCAGTTCTTC | CASSHGQGTSGINEQFF | NA | TRBJ2-1 | TRBV6-2/TRBV6-3 | TRBD2 | 17
TGTGCCAGCTCAAGGGGGAACACTGAAGCTTTCTTT | CASSRGNTEAFF | NA | TRBJ1-1 | TRBV18 | NA | 12
TGCGCCAGCAGCCAAGATGTCGGAGTGCAGGGCTACACCTTC | CASSQDVGVQGYTF | once | TRBJ1-2 | TRBV4-3 | NA | 14
TGTGCCAGCAATATACCGGGACAGGGAAATGGCTACACCTTC | CASNIPGQGNGYTF | NA | TRBJ1-2 | TRBV4-2 | TRBD1 | 14
TGTGCCATCAGCTTGGACAGTAACTATGGCTACACCTTC | CAISLDSNYGYTF | once | TRBJ1-2 | TRBV10-3 | NA | 13
TGTGCCAGCAGAAAAGAGGGGACAGACAACACCGGGGAGCTGTTTTTT | CASRKEGTDNTGELFF | NA | TRBJ2-2 | TRBV21-1 | NA | 16
TGTGCCATCAGTGGACAGGCGGACTATGGCTACACCTTC | CAISGQADYGYTF | NA | TRBJ1-2 | TRBV10-3 | NA | 13
TGTGCCAGCTCACCGACGGGGGGTGGTGAGCAGTTCTTC | CASSPTGGGEQFF | few | TRBJ2-1 | TRBV18 | TRBD2 | 13
TGTGCCACCCGGGACAGGGGTAAAAACATTCAGTACTTC | CATRDRGKNIQYF | NA | TRBJ2-4 | TRBV19 | TRBD1 | 13
TGTGCCAGCAGTCCTGGGACAGGGGAAAAACTGTTTTTT | CASSPGTGEKLFF | few | TRBJ1-4 | TRBV6-5 | TRBD1 | 13
TGTGCCAGCAGCGTCACACAGGGGAGTAACGAGCAGTACTTC | CASSVTQGSNEQYF | NA | TRBJ2-7 | TRBV9 | TRBD1 | 14
TGTGCCAGCAGCTTGGGAGACAGGAATGGCTACACCTTC | CASSLGDRNGYTF | many | TRBJ1-2 | TRBV5-4 | NA | 13
TGTGCCAGCAGCTTAGACTGGGGACAAGACTACGAGCAGTACTTC | CASSLDWGQDYEQYF | NA | TRBJ2-7 | TRBV7-9 | NA | 15
TGTGCCAGCAGCGGGGGGACTAGCGCCCGGCAGTACTTC | CASSGGTSARQYF | NA | TRBJ2-7 | TRBV11-3 | TRBD2 | 13
TGTGCCAGCAGGGGGGGGCTGGAGAATGAGCAGTTCTTC | CASRGGLENEQFF | NA | TRBJ2-1 | TRBV27 | NA | 13
TGTGCCAGCAGCTTAGTAGGTTGGGGTAGCGGGAGTACAGATACGCAGTATTTT | CASSLVGWGSGSTDTQYF | NA | TRBJ2-3 | TRBV7-6 | TRBD2 | 18
TGTGCCTGGAGTGTACGGAGCTCCTATAATTCACCCCTCCACTTT | CAWSVRSSYNSPLHF | NA | TRBJ1-6 | TRBV30 | NA | 15
TGTGCCAGCAGCTTCAAGGGGGCAGGGGGAAACACCATATATTTT | CASSFKGAGGNTIYF | NA | TRBJ1-3 | TRBV7-9 | TRBD1 | 15
TGTGCCAGCAGCTCAAAGGACAGCTCTGGAAACACCATATATTTT | CASSSKDSSGNTIYF | once | TRBJ1-3 | TRBV9 | NA | 15
TGTGCCAGCAGCCCTCTACAGGGGGGTTTAACCGGGGAGCTGTTTTTT | CASSPLQGGLTGELFF | NA | TRBJ2-2 | TRBV7-9 | TRBD1 | 16
TGTGCCAGCAGCTTAGGGCCCCAAGATCAGCCCCAGCATTTT | CASSLGPQDQPQHF | NA | TRBJ1-5 | TRBV7-2 | NA | 14
TGCGCCAGCAGCTTGGTCCCGGGAAGCTCCCAAGAGACCCAGTACTTC | CASSLVPGSSQETQYF | NA | TRBJ2-5 | TRBV5-1 | NA | 16
TGTGCCAGCAGCGTAGCGCGGCTAGCGGGAGGGCCGGGCACCGGGGAGCTGTTTTTT | CASSVARLAGGPGTGELFF | NA | TRBJ2-2 | TRBV9 | TRBD2 | 19
TGTGCCAGCAGCTTAGGGGGGGGAACTAATGAAAAACTGTTTTTT | CASSLGGGTNEKLFF | many | TRBJ1-4 | TRBV7-6 | NA | 15
TGTGCCACCAGGGGGGCCTCGAACACTGAAGCTTTCTTT | CATRGASNTEAFF | NA | TRBJ1-1 | TRBV24-1 | NA | 13